This paragraph covers one T cell receptor (beta chain) sequence. Its recognized antigen is unknown. No base-level quality is on record; no much larger clone is a single base apart. Genomic DNA was extracted from sorted cells for sequencing of the TCRbeta CDR3 region. The immunoSEQ Assay was used for sequencing of TCRbeta CDR3 regions. In its TCRdb copy, this immuneACCESS table keeps in-frame sequences only and misses some clones. Where compared with another copy, unresolved V genes explain less than half of these, and the others have no known cause. Present in this sample are approximately 29,000 clones, about 80% of which were seen just once. The ten biggest clones cover over 8.5% of the sample. This entry comes from a study of OX40 agonist ivuxolimab in advanced cancers. Context from the whole study: Ivuxolimab, which targeted the costimulatory receptor OX40 (CD134), was an agonistic, fully human IgG2 monoclonal antibody. Intravenous ivuxolimab was administered to patients every 2 weeks at six dose levels: 0.01, 0.1, 0.3, 1.5, 3 and 10 mg/kg. Of the roughly 53 patients in dose escalation, 19 had hepatocellular carcinoma, roughly 15 had melanoma, 9 had renal cell carcinoma and 9 had head and neck cancer. In the dose-escalation cohort, approximately 83% of patients were male, and the mean age was approximately 60 years with a range of roughly 20 to 85. Patients were allowed to have had prior anti-PD-1, anti-PD-L1 or anti-CTLA-4 therapy, and around two fifths of the dose-escalation patients had been treated with checkpoint inhibitors. Partial responses were achieved by three dose-escalation patients, of whom one had hepatocellular carcinoma and two had cutaneous melanoma. Peripheral TCRbeta sequencing was intended to test whether TCR sequence diversity was altered and clonal T-cell expansion was caused by ivuxolimab. The monotherapy dose-escalation portion (N of about 50 patients) of the phase I ivuxolimab trial is reported in the paper.

The trial excluded patients who had a history of autoimmune disease or who were on systemic immunosuppression. Peripheral blood for TCR sequencing was drawn from every dose cohort at baseline, at cycle 4 day 1 and at cycle 7 day 1. The samples were drawn from a first-in-human, open-label, multicenter phase I dose-escalation trial of ivuxolimab. Adults with locally advanced or metastatic melanoma, renal cell, hepatocellular, or head and neck squamous cell carcinoma were enrolled in the trial. Before TCR sequencing, CD4+ and CD8+ T cells were separately sorted from peripheral blood. Findings and caveats that apply to the study as a whole: Antigen specificity was not determined for the clonally expanded peripheral T cells. After ivuxolimab, CD8+ T cells had more expanded clones than CD4+ T cells on average. At doses from 0.1 to 3.0 mg/kg, clonal expansion was seen in both CD4+ and CD8+ blood T cells between baseline and week 6. Partial responders in the 0.1-3.0 mg/kg groups had among the lowest normalized peripheral clonal expansion, especially among CD8+ T cells. Low levels of normalized T-cell clonal expansion were also seen in some nonresponding patients.

Sample: CD4+ or CD8+ T cells sorted from blood, taken in a trial of the OX40 agonist ivuxolimab. This sequence was found in an adult with an advanced solid tumor such as melanoma, head and neck, liver or kidney cancer.

The DNA sequence follows: TGTGCCAGCAGTTACGGACAGGGAAGTGGAAACACCATATATTTT. The resulting protein is CASSYGQGSGNTIYF. The V gene is TRBV6-5 and the J gene is TRBJ1-3; TRBD1 matches 8 bases in the middle. Sequences MNHEY (CDR1) and SVGAGI (CDR2) are obtained from the germline V gene. For this chain, trimming is 2 bases at the V end and 3 bases at the J end, and the number of junction bases without a gene match is 3. From its cysteine to its phenylalanine, the CDR3 spans 15 amino acids. The CDR3 DNA has 45 bases and is translated from base 1.